These 21 T cell receptor beta chains came from one sample sequenced in a study of blood T cell repertoires in COVID-19. Data came from immunoSEQ multiplex PCR; TCRdb stores just in-frame clones and leaves some out. The sample holds around 76,000 clones, around 83% seen once. Specimen: peripheral blood. All receptors come from a man aged 25-45 years with COVID-19, enrolled during active disease.

The chain employs TRBV7-9 and TRBJ2-5; no clear D. The germline gives CDR1 SEHNR, CDR2 FQNEAQ (reference sequence). With 1 base removed from V and 1 base from J, the gap between germline ends came to 10 bases. This CDR3 region has 15 residues. The chain's CDR3 is CASSLDSGGQETQYF. The CDR3 DNA reads TGTGCCAGCAGCTTAGACTCCGGCGGCCAAGAGACCCAGTACTTC.

The V and J genes are TRBV10-3 and TRBJ1-2, with TRBD1 matching 9 bases. The V segment lost 10 bases and the J segment 5 bases; nucleotides outside the gene matches: 8. The CDR3 runs to 13 residues. Germline CDR1 and CDR2: ENHRY and SYGVKD. CDR3 amino acids: CATTPGTGYGYTF. CDR3 nucleotide sequence: TGTGCCACCACCCCCGGGACAGGGTATGGCTACACCTTC.

DNA for the CDR3: TGTGCCAGCAGCTTGGCCGGGAGAAGCGGGACCTTCTACGAGCAGTACTTC. As protein: CASSLAGRSGTFYEQYF. This sequence joins TRBV5-4 and TRBJ2-7, with TRBD2 matching 7 bases. Per germline, CDR1 SGHNT and CDR2 YYREEE (reference sequence). The CDR3 extends over 17 amino acids. J lost 3 bases, V lost 0 bases, and 12 bases had no gene match.

This clone came up a few times. DNA for the CDR3: TGTGCCAGCCGGGGACAGGGGGCATCCGGGGAGCTGTTTTTT. Protein sequence: CASRGQGASGELFF. This chain joins TRBV2 and TRBJ2-2; TRBD1 agrees at 12 bases. There are 14 residues in the CDR3. Germline V gene data show CDR1 as SNHLY and CDR2 as FYNNEI. Trimming at V came to 8 bases and at J to 6 bases, leaving 4 bases not matched to a gene.

This rearrangement joins TRBV4-3 to TRBJ1-1, with 7 bases aligning to TRBD1. The CDR3 length is 14 residues. Germline trimming cut 4 bases from V and 2 bases from J; bases unmatched to any gene: 4. Looked up from germline, CDR1 is LGHNA and CDR2 is YSLEER. The CDR3 DNA sequence: TGCGCCAGCAGCCCTACAGGGGTTAACACTGAAGCTTTCTTT. Protein product: CASSPTGVNTEAFF.

CDR3 amino acids: CASSFDNSPLHF. The CDR3 DNA sequence: TGTGCCAGCAGCTTCGATAATTCACCCCTCCACTTT. V is TRBV5-6 and J is TRBJ1-6; D is unclear. This CDR3 contains 12 residues. V gave up 2 bases and J gave up 5 bases, with 2 bases separating them. Per the germline V gene, CDR1 is SGHDT and CDR2 is YYEEEE.

This clone was seen just once. This chain links TRBV25-1 with TRBJ1-4, with D possibly TRBD1 on 5 matching bases. V was pared by 1 base and J by 14 bases, with 11 bases between. Germline lookup yields CDR1 MGHDK and CDR2 SYGVNS. There are 12 residues in the CDR3. The CDR3 DNA is TGTGCCAGCAGTGAATCAGGCAGGGCTCTGTTTTTT. This encodes CASSESGRALFF.

The chain combines TRBV5-4 with TRBJ2-5; TRBD2 matches at 7 bases. Germline-derived CDR1 and CDR2 are SGHNT and YYREEE (reference sequence). The CDR3 sequence is 13 residues long. J was trimmed by 8 bases and V by 5 bases; bases with no gene match: 9. CDR3 protein: CASRLGGGETQYF. CDR3 sequence (DNA): TGTGCCAGCAGACTGGGGGGAGGGGAAACCCAGTACTTC.

The chain employs TRBV6-5 and TRBJ2-3, with a possible D match to TRBD2 (6 bases). Germline V CDR1 and CDR2: MNHEY, SVGAGI. CDR3 length: 12 amino acids. V dropped 7 bases and J dropped 4 bases, with 9 bases sitting between them. The CDR3 nucleotides read TGTGCCAGCACCAGGAGGGCAGATACGCAGTATTTT. Translated: CASTRRADTQYF.

This clone was recorded a few times. The rearrangement links TRBV4-3 to TRBJ2-5; D ambiguous. With 0 bases removed from V and 5 bases from J, the gap between germline ends came to 13 bases. This CDR3 comprises 15 residues. Germline values: CDR1 LGHNA, CDR2 YSLEER. The CDR3 DNA reads as TGCGCCAGCAGCCAAGAAGGTAGCAGCATGGAGACCCAGTACTTC. Translated: CASSQEGSSMETQYF.

The CDR3 DNA reads TGTGCCAGCAGTTTATGGCAGGGCCCCCACTACGAGCAGTACTTC. Amino acid sequence: CASSLWQGPHYEQYF. This rearrangement joins TRBV28 to TRBJ2-7; tentative D call: TRBD1 (5 bases). Between the trimmed V and J ends, which lost 0 bases and 3 bases, there was a span of 12 bases. The CDR3 consists of 15 residues. CDR1 and CDR2 (germline): MDHEN, SYDVKM.

The V and J genes are TRBV2 and TRBJ2-7; tentative D call: TRBD2 (5 bases). Germline V gene data show CDR1 as SNHLY and CDR2 as FYNNEI. V lost 8 bases and J lost 6, with 20 bases in between. The CDR3 sequence is 14 residues long. The CDR3 DNA follows: TGTGCCAGCTTAGAACCCCTCGGAGAGGGCGAGCAGTACTTC. Its protein is CASLEPLGEGEQYF.

The chain uses TRBV2 and TRBJ2-3, with 11 bases that match TRBD2. The trim removed 6 bases at V and 5 bases at J, leaving 16 bases unmatched. CDR3 length: 18 residues. Germline CDR1 SNHLY, CDR2 FYNNEI. CDR3 sequence reads: CASSLRAGSGRAEDTQYF. CDR3 sequence (DNA): TGTGCCAGCAGCCTACGGGCGGGTAGCGGGAGGGCTGAAGATACGCAGTATTTT.

V usage is TRBV7-6 and J usage is TRBJ2-7, with 9 bases matching TRBD2. Per germline, CDR1 SGHVS and CDR2 FNYEAQ. The CDR3 runs 15 residues. V was clipped by 5 bases and J by 2 bases; unmatched bases: 7. CDR3 in amino acids: CASSENSGRAYEQYF. For the CDR3, the DNA is TGTGCCAGCAGCGAGAATAGCGGGAGAGCCTACGAGCAGTACTTC.

This clone was counted a few times. The DNA for the CDR3 is TGTGCCACCAGTTTGACAGGGATCGGCTACACCTTC. This translates into CATSLTGIGYTF. The chain couples TRBV24-1 to TRBJ1-2; 7 nucleotides align to TRBD1. The V and J ends lost 6 bases and 8 bases, in that order; junction bases with no gene match: 5. The CDR3 sequence is 12 residues long. In germline, CDR1 is KGHDR, CDR2 SFDVKD.

The rearrangement links TRBV3-1 (or the pseudogene TRBV3-2) to TRBJ1-6, with TRBD1 identical over 9 bases. With 3 bases clipped from V and 10 bases from J, the junction kept 10 bases outside the gene matches. The CDR3 runs to 16 residues. Germline assignment: CDR1 LGHDT and CDR2 YNNKEL (reference sequence). In nucleotides, the CDR3 is TGTGCCAGCAGCCAGTACCTCGAGACAGGGGGGTCACCCCTCCACTTT. Amino acid sequence: CASSQYLETGGSPLHF.

The chain recombines TRBV6-1 with TRBJ2-1, with D tentatively TRBD2 (6 bases). From germline, CDR1 is MNHNS and CDR2 SASEGT. V gave up 6 bases and J gave up 10 bases, with 10 bases separating them. This CDR3 is built from 11 residues. The chain's CDR3 is CASSPGGEQFF. The CDR3, as DNA: TGTGCCAGCAGCCCAGGAGGGGAGCAGTTCTTC.

V usage is TRBV6-5 and J usage is TRBJ2-3; 10 nucleotides align to TRBD1. This CDR3 is 15 amino acids long. CDR1 is MNHEY, CDR2 SVGAGI, per germline. V shed 6 bases and J 6 bases; nucleotides not matched to a gene: 9. DNA of the CDR3: TGTGCCAGCAGATCGGGACAGGGGATTCCCGATACGCAGTATTTT. Its protein is CASRSGQGIPDTQYF.

The V gene is TRBV20-1, the J gene TRBJ1-6; no clear D. The germline V gene encodes CDR1 DFQATT and CDR2 SNEGSKA (reference sequence). V was pared by 3 bases and J by 11 bases, with 8 bases between. CDR3 length: 11 residues. The CDR3 DNA reads as TGCAGTGCTAGCCCCGGGACACCCCTCCACTTT. This sequence encodes CSASPGTPLHF.

The CDR3 protein is CASRGAKGNSPLHF. DNA for the CDR3: TGTGCCAGCAGGGGGGCGAAGGGGAATTCACCCCTCCACTTT. V is TRBV28 and J is TRBJ1-6; possibly TRBD1 for D (6 bases). The CDR3 length is 14 residues. Germline CDR1 reads MDHEN; CDR2 reads SYDVKM. V lost 6 bases and J lost 7, with 13 bases in between.

This chain connects TRBV28 to TRBJ1-1, with D possibly being TRBD1 (5 bases). The V gene's germline CDR1 is MDHEN and CDR2 SYDVKM. CDR3 length: 15 amino acids. Trimming shortened V by 2 bases and J by 4 bases, and 14 bases separated the two germline ends. Here the CDR3 reads CASSLPLGGGTEAFF. Written as DNA, the CDR3 is TGTGCCAGCAGTTTACCGTTGGGGGGGGGCACTGAAGCTTTCTTT.